Here is one T cell receptor (beta chain) with its context. This clonotype showed up just once. Its antigen remains unidentified. Base qualities are not at hand, and no much larger clone is one base apart. A lone read offers only weak evidence. Germline trimming: 4 bases from V, 4 bases from J; junction bases outside gene matches: 17. The germline V gene yields SQVTM for CDR1 and ANQGSEA for CDR2. Its CDR3 holds 18 amino acids, cysteine through phenylalanine. Only CDR3 DNA remains: 54 bases, in frame from the first base. This record comes from a study of response to subunit inactivated influenza vaccine listed by TCRdb under 2018. Broadly, across the study: Deep quantitative profiling of the T cell receptor repertoire was used in the study to follow responses to a trivalent subunit inactivated influenza vaccine. The paper as a whole reports these results and caveats: According to the authors, only a limited number of new T cells may be recruited by each seasonal influenza vaccination.

The receptor library was made with RT-PCR. TCRdb lists the instrument as Illumina HiSeq 2500. TCRdb passed the public sequencing reads through fastp at Q25 and MiXCR, retaining productive beta sequences. Rows merge per CDR3 protein into single entries with the most common DNA and genes. In this sample the table shows around 520,000 distinct CDR3 sequences, around 25% of which occur a single time. About 1.9% of the sample is held by the ten biggest clonotypes. The TCR sequence derives from a man between 50 and 59 years old who received an inactivated influenza vaccine. Donor details come from another sample of the same person, matched by shared clones. The sequences come from CD4+ T cells sorted from PBMCs, collected roughly 5 days after vaccination. The sequence joins TRBV29-1 to TRBJ2-5; the central 11 bases match TRBD2. The sequenced DNA is TGCAGCGTTGTAAAGTTTAGCGGGAGGGCCGGAGGGTCAGAGACCCAGTACTTC. Its amino acids are CSVVKFSGRAGGSETQYF. The CDR3 plus the reference TRBV29-1 and TRBJ2-5 genes for the other parts give the full variable domain: SAVISQKPSRDICQRGTSLTIQCQVDSQVTMMFWYRQQPGQSLTLIATANQGSEATYESGFVIDKFPISRPNLTFSTLTVSNMSPEDSSIYLCSVVKFSGRAGGSETQYFGPGTRLLVL.